This TCR beta chain was documented in a study of control samples from healthy donors and cancer patients. Trimming pared 4 bases from V and 5 bases from J, leaving 11 bases between. This CDR3 region has 13 residues. Germline CDR1 reads LNHDA; CDR2 reads SQIVND (reference sequence). Using immunoSEQ multiplex PCR, the repertoire was profiled, and TCRdb retains in-frame clones only, with some absent. The profile shows about 110,000 clones, 90% of them singletons. The chain joins TRBV19 to TRBJ1-1, with unresolved D. The clonotype was recovered from a human donor in good health. The donor label of this sample is uncertain. The sample was blood. The CDR3 loop reads CASSTASGTEAFF. The CDR3 DNA reads as TGTGCCAGTAGTACAGCTTCGGGAACTGAAGCTTTCTTT.